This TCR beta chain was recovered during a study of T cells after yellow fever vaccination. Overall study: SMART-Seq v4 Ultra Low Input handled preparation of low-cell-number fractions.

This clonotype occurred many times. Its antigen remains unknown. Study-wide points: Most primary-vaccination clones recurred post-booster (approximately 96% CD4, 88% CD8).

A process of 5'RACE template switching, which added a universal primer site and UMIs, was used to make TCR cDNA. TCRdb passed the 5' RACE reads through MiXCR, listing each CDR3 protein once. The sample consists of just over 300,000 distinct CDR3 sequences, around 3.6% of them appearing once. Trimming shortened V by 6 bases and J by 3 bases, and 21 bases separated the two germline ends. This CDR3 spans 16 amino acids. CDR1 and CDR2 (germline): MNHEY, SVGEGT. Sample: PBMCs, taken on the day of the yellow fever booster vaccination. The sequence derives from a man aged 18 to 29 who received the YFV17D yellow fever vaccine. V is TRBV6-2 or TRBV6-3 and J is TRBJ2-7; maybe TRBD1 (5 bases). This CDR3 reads CASSPDPDRLLYEQYF. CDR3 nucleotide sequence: TGTGCCAGCAGCCCGGACCCCGACAGATTACTCTACGAGCAGTACTTC.